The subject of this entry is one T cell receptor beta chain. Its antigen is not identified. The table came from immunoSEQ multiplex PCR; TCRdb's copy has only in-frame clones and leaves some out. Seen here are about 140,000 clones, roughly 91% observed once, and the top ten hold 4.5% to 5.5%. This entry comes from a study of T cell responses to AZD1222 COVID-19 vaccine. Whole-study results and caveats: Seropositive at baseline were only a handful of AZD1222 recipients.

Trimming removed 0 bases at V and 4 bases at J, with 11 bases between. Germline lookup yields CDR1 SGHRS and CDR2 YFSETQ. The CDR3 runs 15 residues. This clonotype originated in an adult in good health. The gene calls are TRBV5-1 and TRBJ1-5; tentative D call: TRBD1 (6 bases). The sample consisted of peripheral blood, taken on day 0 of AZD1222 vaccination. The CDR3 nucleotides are TGCGCCAGCAGCTTGGACGGACAGCCTAATCAGCCCCAGCATTTT. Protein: CASSLDGQPNQPQHF.